The T cell receptor beta chain under discussion was sequenced for a study of immune evolution from preneoplasia to lung adenocarcinoma. Whole-study findings and limits: From normal lung to invasive adenocarcinoma, top clone frequencies appeared to decrease.

Points on this clone: What it binds is not known.

Histologic diagnosis was independently verified by two lung pathologists. Nucleic acids came from premalignant or tumor cells enriched by macro-dissection. This CDR3 region has 11 residues. Germline assignment: CDR1 SQVTM and CDR2 ANQGSEA. V was cut by 7 bases and J by 3 bases, with 6 bases left in between. Profiling relied on immunoSEQ multiplex PCR, and the TCRdb table lists in-frame clones only, not all of them. In the table there are about 41,000 clones, roughly four fifths of which are singletons. The sequence came from a person aged 55-75 years with lung adenocarcinoma. Sequencing input: FFPE invasive lung adenocarcinoma tissue. V gene TRBV29-1 combines with J gene TRBJ2-2; D not certain. The CDR3 nucleotides read TGCAGCGGCTCATACACCGGGGAGCTGTTTTTT. Residues: CSGSYTGELFF.